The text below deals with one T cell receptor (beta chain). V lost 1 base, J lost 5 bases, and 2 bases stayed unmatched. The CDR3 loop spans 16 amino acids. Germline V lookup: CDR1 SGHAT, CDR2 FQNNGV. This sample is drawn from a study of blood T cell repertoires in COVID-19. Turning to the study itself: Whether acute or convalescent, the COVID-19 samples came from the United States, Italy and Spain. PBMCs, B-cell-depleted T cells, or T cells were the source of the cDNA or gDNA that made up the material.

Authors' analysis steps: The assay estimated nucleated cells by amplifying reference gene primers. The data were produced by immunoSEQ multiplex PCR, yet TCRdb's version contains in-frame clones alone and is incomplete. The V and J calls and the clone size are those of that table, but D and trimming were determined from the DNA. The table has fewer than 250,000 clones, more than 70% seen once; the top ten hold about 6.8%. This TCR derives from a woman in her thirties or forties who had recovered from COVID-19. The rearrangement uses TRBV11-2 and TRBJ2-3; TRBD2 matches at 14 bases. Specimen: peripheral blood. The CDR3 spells CASSLGGTSGRDTQYF. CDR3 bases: TGTGCCAGCAGCTTAGGGGGGACTAGCGGGAGAGATACGCAGTATTTT.